Listed below are T cell receptor beta chains from one sample, sequenced in a study of radiotherapy plus CTLA-4 blockade in lung cancer. Some clones are missing from TCRdb's copy, which holds only in-frame ones; the method was immunoSEQ multiplex PCR. The data contain over 40,000 clones, roughly four fifths of them seen just once; the ten biggest clones take up 2.5% to 4%. Specimen: peripheral blood, collected from a patient treated with radiotherapy plus ipilimumab. The receptors here all came from a human donor with non-small cell lung cancer who had stable disease on radiotherapy plus ipilimumab. The CDR3 runs from the conserved cysteine through the conserved F or W. Fields, in order: V gene, J gene, CDR3 protein.

V: TRBV28; J: TRBJ2-7; CDR3: CASRHRGYEQYF
V: TRBV5-6; J: TRBJ1-5; CDR3: CASSRGQGNQPQHF
V: TRBV15; J: TRBJ2-7; CDR3: CATSRPDRGSNYEQYF
V: TRBV5-1; J: TRBJ2-3; CDR3: CASSWTSGSTDTQYF
V: TRBV19; J: TRBJ2-5; CDR3: CASSMGLAGGPSQETQYF
V: TRBV5-1; J: TRBJ2-7; CDR3: CASSAYRGLGEQYF
V: TRBV6-5; J: TRBJ1-2; CDR3: CASRTGGYGYTF
V: TRBV4-3; J: TRBJ2-7; CDR3: CASSQAAGTSTYEQYF
V: TRBV6-5; J: TRBJ2-3; CDR3: CASSWGQGVDTQYF
V: TRBV5-4; J: TRBJ2-3; CDR3: CASSPDSGISTDTQYF
V: TRBV4-1; J: TRBJ2-3; CDR3: CASSAGAGAGDTQYF
V: TRBV6-5; J: TRBJ2-7; CDR3: CASSYPIAQESLRYF
V: TRBV4-1; J: TRBJ1-4; CDR3: CASSQAFYGEGEKLFF
V: TRBV7-2; J: TRBJ2-7; CDR3: CASSLEAGGPYEQYF
V: TRBV7-3; J: TRBJ2-1; CDR3: CASSLLGGGAHNEQFF
V: TRBV5-1; J: TRBJ2-7; CDR3: CASSPAVGASSSYEQYF
V: TRBV18; J: TRBJ2-7; CDR3: CASSPNPGTVLSYEQYF
V: TRBV11-2; J: TRBJ1-4; CDR3: CASSLVGQGANEKLFF
V: TRBV6-4; J: TRBJ1-6; CDR3: CASSDLTGNMGNSPLHF
V: TRBV19; J: TRBJ2-2; CDR3: CASSIEWGWTGGNTGELFF
V: TRBV29-1; J: TRBJ2-7; CDR3: CSVGGEKSSYEQYF
V: TRBV10-3; J: TRBJ2-7; CDR3: CAISGPGTGLIDEQYF
V: TRBV25-1; J: TRBJ2-5; CDR3: CASSHRGSFETQYF
V: TRBV27; J: TRBJ2-5; CDR3: CASKGAGGGQETQYF
V: TRBV7-2; J: TRBJ2-1; CDR3: CASSLPFSGEQFF
V: TRBV4-1; J: TRBJ1-5; CDR3: CASSQGTVSNQPQHF
V: TRBV7-2; J: TRBJ2-2; CDR3: CASSLGGSGNTGELFF
V: TRBV19; J: TRBJ1-1; CDR3: CASSMQGANTEAFF
V: TRBV15; J: TRBJ2-3; CDR3: CATSTGTGVGTDTQYF
V: TRBV19; J: TRBJ1-1; CDR3: CASTDGQFSF
V: TRBV4-1; J: TRBJ2-3; CDR3: CASSQRYSSGPTTDTQYF
V: TRBV7-8; J: TRBJ2-1; CDR3: CASSLRRTSHNEQFF
V: TRBV7-3; J: TRBJ2-3; CDR3: CASSSQTSSLDTQYF
V: TRBV21-1; J: TRBJ1-2; CDR3: CASSNRQGVGGYTF
V: TRBV2; J: TRBJ1-2; CDR3: CASSQGSAQNGYTF
V: TRBV4-3; J: TRBJ1-2; CDR3: CASSQSRGFVDYGYTF
V: TRBV4-1; J: TRBJ2-7; CDR3: CASSRTPPGTTFYEQYF
V: TRBV25-1; J: TRBJ2-2; CDR3: CASSTPPGASGRAGELFF
V: TRBV5-4; J: TRBJ2-1; CDR3: CASSLDLLAGGPLAYNEQFF
V: TRBV7-9; J: TRBJ2-7; CDR3: CASSSRQGAYEQYF
V: TRBV6-5; J: TRBJ2-5; CDR3: CASSGQGEETQYF
V: TRBV5-1; J: TRBJ1-2; CDR3: CASSLSPGNGYTF
V: TRBV4-1; J: TRBJ2-4; CDR3: CASSQGTGGDIQYF
V: TRBV7-3; J: TRBJ2-1; CDR3: CASSSRDRVKDEQFF
V: TRBV29-1; J: TRBJ2-7; CDR3: CSVVAGASYEQYF
V: TRBV27; J: TRBJ2-2; CDR3: CASKPFPGFNTGELFF
V: TRBV6-5; J: TRBJ1-3; CDR3: CASKSSEETIYF
V: TRBV7-2; J: TRBJ2-7; CDR3: CASSLRTGDNEQYF
V: TRBV2; J: TRBJ2-5; CDR3: CASSLGDRRETQYF
V: TRBV4-3; J: TRBJ2-1; CDR3: CASSQASGRSYNEQFF